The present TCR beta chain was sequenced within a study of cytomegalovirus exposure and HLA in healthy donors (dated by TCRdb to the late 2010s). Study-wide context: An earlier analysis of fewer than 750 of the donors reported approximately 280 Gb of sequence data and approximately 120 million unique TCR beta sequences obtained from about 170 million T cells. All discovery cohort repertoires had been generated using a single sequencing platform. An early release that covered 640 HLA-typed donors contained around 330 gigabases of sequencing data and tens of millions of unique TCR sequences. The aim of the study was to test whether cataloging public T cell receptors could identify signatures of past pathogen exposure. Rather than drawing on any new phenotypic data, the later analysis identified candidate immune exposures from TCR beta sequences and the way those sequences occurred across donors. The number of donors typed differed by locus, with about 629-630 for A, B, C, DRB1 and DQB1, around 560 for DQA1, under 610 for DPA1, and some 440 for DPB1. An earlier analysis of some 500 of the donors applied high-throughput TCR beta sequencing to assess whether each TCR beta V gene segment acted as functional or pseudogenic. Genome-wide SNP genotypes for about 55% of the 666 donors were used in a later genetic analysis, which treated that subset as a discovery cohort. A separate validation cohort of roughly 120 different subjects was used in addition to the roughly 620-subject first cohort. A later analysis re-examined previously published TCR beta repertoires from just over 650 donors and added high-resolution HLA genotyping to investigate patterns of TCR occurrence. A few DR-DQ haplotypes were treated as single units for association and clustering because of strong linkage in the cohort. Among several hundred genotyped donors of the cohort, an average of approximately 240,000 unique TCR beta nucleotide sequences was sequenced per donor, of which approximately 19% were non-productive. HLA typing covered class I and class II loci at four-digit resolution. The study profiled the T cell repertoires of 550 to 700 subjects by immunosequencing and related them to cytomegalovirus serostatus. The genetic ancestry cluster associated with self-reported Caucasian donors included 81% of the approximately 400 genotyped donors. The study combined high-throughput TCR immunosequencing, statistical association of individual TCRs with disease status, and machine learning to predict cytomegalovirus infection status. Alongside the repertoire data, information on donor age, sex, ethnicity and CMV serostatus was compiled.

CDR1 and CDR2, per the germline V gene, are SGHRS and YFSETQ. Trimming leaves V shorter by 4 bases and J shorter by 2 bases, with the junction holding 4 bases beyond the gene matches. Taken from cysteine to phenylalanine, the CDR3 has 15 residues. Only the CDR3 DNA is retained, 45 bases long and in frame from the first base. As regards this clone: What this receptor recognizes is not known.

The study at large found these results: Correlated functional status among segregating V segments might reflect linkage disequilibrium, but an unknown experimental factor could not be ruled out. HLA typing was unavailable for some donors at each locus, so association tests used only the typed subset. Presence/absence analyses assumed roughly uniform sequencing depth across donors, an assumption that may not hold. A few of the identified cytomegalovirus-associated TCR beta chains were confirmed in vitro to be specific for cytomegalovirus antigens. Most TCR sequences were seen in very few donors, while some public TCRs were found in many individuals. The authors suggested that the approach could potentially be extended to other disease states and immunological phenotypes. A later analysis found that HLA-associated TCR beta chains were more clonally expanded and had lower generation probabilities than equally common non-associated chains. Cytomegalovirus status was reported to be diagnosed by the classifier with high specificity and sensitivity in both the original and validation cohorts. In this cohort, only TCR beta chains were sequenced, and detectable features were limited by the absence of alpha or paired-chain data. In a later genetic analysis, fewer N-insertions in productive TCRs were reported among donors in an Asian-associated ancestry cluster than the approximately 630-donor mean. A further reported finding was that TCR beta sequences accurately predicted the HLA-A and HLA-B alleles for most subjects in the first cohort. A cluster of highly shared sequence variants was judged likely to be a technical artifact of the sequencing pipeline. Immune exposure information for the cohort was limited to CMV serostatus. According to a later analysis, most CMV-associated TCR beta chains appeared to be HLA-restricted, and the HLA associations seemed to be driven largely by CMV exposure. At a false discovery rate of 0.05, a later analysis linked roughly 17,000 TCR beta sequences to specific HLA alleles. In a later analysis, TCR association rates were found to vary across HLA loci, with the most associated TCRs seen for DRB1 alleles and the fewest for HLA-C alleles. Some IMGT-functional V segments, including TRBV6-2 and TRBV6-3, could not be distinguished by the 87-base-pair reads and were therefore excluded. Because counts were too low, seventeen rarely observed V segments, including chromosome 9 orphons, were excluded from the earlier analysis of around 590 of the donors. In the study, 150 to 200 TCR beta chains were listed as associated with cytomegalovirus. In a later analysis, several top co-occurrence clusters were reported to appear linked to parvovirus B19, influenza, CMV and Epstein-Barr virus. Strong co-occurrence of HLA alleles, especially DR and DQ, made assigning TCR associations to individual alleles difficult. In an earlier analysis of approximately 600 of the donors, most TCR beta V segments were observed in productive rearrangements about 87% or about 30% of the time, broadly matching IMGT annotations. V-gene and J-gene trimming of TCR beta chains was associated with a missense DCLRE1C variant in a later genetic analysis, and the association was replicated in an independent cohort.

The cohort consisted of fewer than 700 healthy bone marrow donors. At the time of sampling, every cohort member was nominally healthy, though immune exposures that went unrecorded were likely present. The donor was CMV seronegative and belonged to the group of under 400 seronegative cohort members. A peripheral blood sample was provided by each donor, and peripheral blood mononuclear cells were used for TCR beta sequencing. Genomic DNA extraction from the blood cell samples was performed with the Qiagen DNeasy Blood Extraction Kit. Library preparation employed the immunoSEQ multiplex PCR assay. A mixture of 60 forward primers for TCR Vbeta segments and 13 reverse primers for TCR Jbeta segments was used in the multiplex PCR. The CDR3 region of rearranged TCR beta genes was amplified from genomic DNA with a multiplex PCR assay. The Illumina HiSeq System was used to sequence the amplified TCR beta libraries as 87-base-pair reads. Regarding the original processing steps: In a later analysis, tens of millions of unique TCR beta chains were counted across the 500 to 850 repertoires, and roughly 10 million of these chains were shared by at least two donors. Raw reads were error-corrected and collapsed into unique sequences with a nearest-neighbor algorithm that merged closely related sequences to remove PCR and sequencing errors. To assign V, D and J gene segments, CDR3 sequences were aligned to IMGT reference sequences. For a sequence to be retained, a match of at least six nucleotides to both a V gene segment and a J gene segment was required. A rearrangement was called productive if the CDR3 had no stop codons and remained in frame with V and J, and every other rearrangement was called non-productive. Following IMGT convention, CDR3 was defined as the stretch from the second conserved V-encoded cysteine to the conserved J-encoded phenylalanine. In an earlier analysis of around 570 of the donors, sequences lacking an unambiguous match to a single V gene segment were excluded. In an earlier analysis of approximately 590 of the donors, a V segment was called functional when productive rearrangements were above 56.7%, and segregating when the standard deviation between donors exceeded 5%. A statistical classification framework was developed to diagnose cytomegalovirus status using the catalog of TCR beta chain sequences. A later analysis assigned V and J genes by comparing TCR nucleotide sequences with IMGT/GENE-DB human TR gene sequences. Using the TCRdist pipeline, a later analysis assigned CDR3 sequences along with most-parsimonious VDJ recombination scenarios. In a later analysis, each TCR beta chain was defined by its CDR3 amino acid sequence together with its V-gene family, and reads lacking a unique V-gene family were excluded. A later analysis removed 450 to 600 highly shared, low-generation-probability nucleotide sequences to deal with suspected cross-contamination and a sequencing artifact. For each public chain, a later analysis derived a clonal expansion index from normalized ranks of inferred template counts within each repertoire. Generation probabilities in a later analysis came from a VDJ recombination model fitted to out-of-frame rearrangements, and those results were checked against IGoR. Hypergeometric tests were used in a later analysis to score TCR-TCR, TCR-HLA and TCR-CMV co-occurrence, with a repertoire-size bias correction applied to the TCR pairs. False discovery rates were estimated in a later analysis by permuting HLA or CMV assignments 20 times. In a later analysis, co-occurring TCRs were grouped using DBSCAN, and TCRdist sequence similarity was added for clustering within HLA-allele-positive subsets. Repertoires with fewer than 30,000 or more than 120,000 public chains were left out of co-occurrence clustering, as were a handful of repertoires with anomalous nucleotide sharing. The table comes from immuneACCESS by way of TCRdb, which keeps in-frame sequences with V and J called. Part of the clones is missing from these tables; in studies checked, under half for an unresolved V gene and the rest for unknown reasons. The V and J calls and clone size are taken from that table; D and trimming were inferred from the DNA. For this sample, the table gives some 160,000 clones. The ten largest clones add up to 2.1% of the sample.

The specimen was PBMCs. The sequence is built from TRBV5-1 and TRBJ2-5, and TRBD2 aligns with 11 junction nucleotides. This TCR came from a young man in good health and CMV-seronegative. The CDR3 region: CASSAGLAEQETQYF. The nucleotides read TGCGCCAGCAGCGCGGGACTAGCGGAACAAGAGACCCAGTACTTC.